This paragraph covers one T cell receptor beta chain sequence. The antigen remains undetermined. CDR1 ENHRY and CDR2 SYGVKD come from the germline V gene. The CDR3 consists of 13 residues. The record originates from a study of CXCR3-negative and CXCR3-positive naive CD8 T cells. Findings of the study overall: TRBV-TRBJ usage was similar across naive CXCR3 subsets but distinct in memory cells. CXCR3-positive naive cells carried more hydrophobic TRB CDR3s than CXCR3-negative ones.

The method, 5' RACE with UMI labels, was used to prepare the TRB cDNA libraries. TCRdb re-analyzed the 5' RACE reads; it lists each CDR3 protein once, without DNA. This sample lists some 4,000 distinct CDR3 sequences; its ten largest clones have just under 2%. The sequenced sample consisted of naive CXCR3- CD8+ T cells from blood. Subset described: CD45RO-CCR7+CD27+CD95- naive CD8+ T cells lacking CXCR3 (TNR3-). The chain recombines TRBV10-3 with TRBJ2-5; TCRdb indicates TRBD1, and absent DNA this call remains unverified. The receptor was derived from a human donor in good health. Some clones in this sample may be carry-over from other donors' samples. This chain's CDR3 is CATRTGDRETQYF.